This is a list of T cell receptor beta chains from one sample in a study of blood T cell repertoires in COVID-19. Profiled with immunoSEQ multiplex PCR; TCRdb holds only in-frame clones, not every one. This table has approximately 300,000 clones, 85% to 90% appearing once. The sequencing input was PBMCs or T cells enriched from blood (not recorded which). The origin of the receptors is a woman aged 18-29 years who had recovered from COVID-19. CDR3s include the opening cysteine and the closing phenylalanine or tryptophan. D genes are given only for firm matches. The size of a clone is reported for some rows only, either as once, few or many, or as a class for expanded clones.

>TRBJ2-7|15|.|TRBV7-3|TRBD1
TGTGCCAGCAGCCCGGGACAGGGAATCCCCTACGAGCAGTACTTC
CASSPGQGIPYEQYF
>TRBJ1-1|15|.|TRBV5-1|.
TGCGCCAGCAGCTTGGATGGAGGTTTTACGGCTGAAGCTTTCTTT
CASSLDGGFTAEAFF
>TRBJ2-7|15|.|TRBV6-1|.
TGTGCCAGCAGTGACAGGGAAGGACGCTTCGGCGAGCAGTACTTC
CASSDREGRFGEQYF
>TRBJ2-5|13|.|TRBV29-1|.
TGCAGCGTTGTGAAGCGGTCCCAAGAGACCCAGTACTTC
CSVVKRSQETQYF
>TRBJ2-2|17|.|TRBV7-3|TRBD2
TGTGCCAGCAGCCAAACGGGGACTAGCGGATATAACGGGGAGCTGTTTTTT
CASSQTGTSGYNGELFF
>TRBJ1-3|15|.|TRBV27|.
TGTGCCAGCAGTTTATCGGGGTTCGGAGGTAACACCATATATTTT
CASSLSGFGGNTIYF
>TRBJ2-6|16|once|TRBV19|.
TGTGCCAGTAGAACAGGGAGAAGCTCTGGGGCCAACGTCCTGACTTTC
CASRTGRSSGANVLTF
>TRBJ2-2|12|.|TRBV24-1|.
TGTGCCACCAGCGGGGGAGGCGGGGAGCTGTTTTTT
CATSGGGGELFF
>TRBJ2-3|16|.|TRBV6-5|TRBD1
TGTGCCAGCAGTTTCCCCCCCGGACAGGGGGCGCATACGCAGTATTTT
CASSFPPGQGAHTQYF
>TRBJ2-5|12|.|TRBV3-1/TRBV3-2|.
TGTGCCAGCAGCCAAGATCTGGAGACCCAGTACTTC
CASSQDLETQYF
>TRBJ2-3|13|.|TRBV2|.
TGTGCCGGCTCAACACCAGACACAGATACGCAGTATTTT
CAGSTPDTDTQYF
>TRBJ2-7|14|.|TRBV19|TRBD2
TGTGCCACCCGAGAACTAGCGGGAGGCGACGAGCAGTACTTC
CATRELAGGDEQYF
>TRBJ1-3|15|.|TRBV19|.
TGTGCCAGTAGAAAGGGACAACAATCTGGAAACACCATATATTTT
CASRKGQQSGNTIYF
>TRBJ1-1|14|.|TRBV10-3|.
TGTGCCATCAGGGACACCGGACCGAACACTGAAGCTTTCTTT
CAIRDTGPNTEAFF
>TRBJ2-2|14|.|TRBV11-2|TRBD1
TGTGCCAGCAGCTCGACCAGGGGGACCGGGGAGCTGTTTTTT
CASSSTRGTGELFF
>TRBJ2-3|15|.|TRBV18|.
TGTGCCAGCTCACCCCAGTTCACCGCCGCAGATACGCAGTATTTT
CASSPQFTAADTQYF
>TRBJ2-3|16|few|TRBV3-1/TRBV3-2|TRBD2
TGTGCCAGCAGCTCAGGACTAGCGGGGAACACAGATACGCAGTATTTT
CASSSGLAGNTDTQYF
>TRBJ2-7|15|.|TRBV6-5|TRBD1
TGTGCCAGCAGTTACCGGACAGGACGAGCCTACGAGCAGTACTTC
CASSYRTGRAYEQYF
>TRBJ2-3|15|.|TRBV5-1|TRBD2
TGCGCCAGCAGCCCTGGGGCTAGCGGGGGAGATACGCAGTATTTT
CASSPGASGGDTQYF
>TRBJ1-1|13|.|TRBV29-1|.
TGCAGCGTTGAAAAGGAGGGGAACACTGAAGCTTTCTTT
CSVEKEGNTEAFF
>TRBJ2-1|17|.|TRBV6-2/TRBV6-3|TRBD2
TGTGCCAGCAGTCAAACTTGGCTAGCGGGAGCCTACAATGAGCAGTTCTTC
CASSQTWLAGAYNEQFF
>TRBJ1-4|16|.|TRBV5-5|.
TGTGCCAGCAGCTTCGGGAGGGGAGCAACTAATGAAAAACTGTTTTTT
CASSFGRGATNEKLFF
>TRBJ2-7|14|.|TRBV7-9|.
TGTGCCAGCAGCCCTCGGACAGAGGGCTACGAGCAGTACTTC
CASSPRTEGYEQYF
>TRBJ1-1|12|.|TRBV30|.
TGTGCCTGGAGTGGTTTTTCACGGAGGGCTTTCTTT
CAWSGFSRRAFF
>TRBJ1-3|19|.|TRBV9|TRBD1
TGTGCCAGCAGCGTAGAAGAGGACAGGACCCGCCTAAATGATAACACCATATATTTT
CASSVEEDRTRLNDNTIYF
>TRBJ2-7|12|.|TRBV13|.
TGTGCCAGCAGCCGAGACTCCTACGAGCAGTACTTC
CASSRDSYEQYF
>TRBJ2-1|13|.|TRBV2|.
TGTGCCAGCACTCTACGACAGACAAATGAGCAGTTCTTC
CASTLRQTNEQFF
>TRBJ1-1|13|.|TRBV27|.
TGTGCCAGCAGACAGGGTCTGAACACTGAAGCTTTCTTT
CASRQGLNTEAFF
>TRBJ2-2|15|once|TRBV9|TRBD1
TGTGCCAGCAGCCAGGGGGTCGAGAACACCGGGGAGCTGTTTTTT
CASSQGVENTGELFF
>TRBJ1-4|16|.|TRBV29-1|.
TGCAGCGGGGTTATTCAGGGGAGGGTCCCGTGGGAAAAACTGTTTTTT
CSGVIQGRVPWEKLFF
>TRBJ1-1|16|once|TRBV11-2|.
TGTGCCAGCAGCCCCCGCCGGTCAAGGGAGGGGACTGAAGCTTTCTTT
CASSPRRSREGTEAFF
>TRBJ2-6|13|.|TRBV2|TRBD1
TGTGCCAGCTGTCGGGACAGGGTTGACGTCCTGACTTTC
CASCRDRVDVLTF
>TRBJ1-6|15|.|TRBV6-5|TRBD1
TGTGCCAGCAGTCCCGGGACAGGGAGAAATTCACCCCTCCACTTT
CASSPGTGRNSPLHF
>TRBJ1-6|14|.|TRBV19|TRBD1
TGTGCCAGTAGGACCGGGACAGGGAATTCACCCCTCCACTTT
CASRTGTGNSPLHF
>TRBJ2-1|15|few|TRBV6-5|TRBD2
TGTGCCAGCAGCTTGACTAGCGGGAGATACAATGAGCAGTTCTTC
CASSLTSGRYNEQFF
>TRBJ1-5|13|.|TRBV18|TRBD1
TGTGCCAGCTCACTGGGACAGGCTGAGCCCCAGCATTTT
CASSLGQAEPQHF
>TRBJ2-7|14|.|TRBV7-9|.
TGTGCCAGCAGCTTAGCGGGGGCCCCCTACGAGCAGTACTTC
CASSLAGAPYEQYF
>TRBJ2-1|11|.|TRBV20-1|.
TGCAGTGCTAACTCTCGGGATGAGCAGTTCTTC
CSANSRDEQFF
>TRBJ1-4|17|.|TRBV5-1|TRBD1
TGCGCCAGCAGGCCGGGACAGCAGAGCACAACTAATGAAAAACTGTTTTTT
CASRPGQQSTTNEKLFF
>TRBJ2-2|15|.|TRBV24-1|TRBD1
TGTGCCGTAGGCCGGGACAGGGCGAACACCGGGGAGCTGTTTTTT
CAVGRDRANTGELFF
>TRBJ2-5|17|.|TRBV2|TRBD1
TGTGCCAGCATAGAGGCTGCGGACAGGAGCCTTCAAGAGACCCAATACTTC
CASIEAADRSLQETQYF
>TRBJ1-2|15|once|TRBV7-9|.
TGTGCCAGCAGCGCTTTGGAGGGGTACCTAAATGGCTACACCTTC
CASSALEGYLNGYTF